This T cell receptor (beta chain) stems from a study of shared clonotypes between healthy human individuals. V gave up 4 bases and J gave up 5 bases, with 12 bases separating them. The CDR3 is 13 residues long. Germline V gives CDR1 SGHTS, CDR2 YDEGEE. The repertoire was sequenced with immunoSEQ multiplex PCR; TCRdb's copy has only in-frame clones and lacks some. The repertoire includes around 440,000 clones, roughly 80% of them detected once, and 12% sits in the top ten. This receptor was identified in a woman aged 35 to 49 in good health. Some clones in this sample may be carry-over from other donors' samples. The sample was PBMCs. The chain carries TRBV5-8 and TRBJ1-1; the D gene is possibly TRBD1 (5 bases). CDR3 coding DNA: TGTGCCAGCAGCCCTGACAGTTGGACTGAAGCTTTCTTT. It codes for CASSPDSWTEAFF. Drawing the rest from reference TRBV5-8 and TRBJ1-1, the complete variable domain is EAGVTQSPTHLIKTRGQQATLRCSPISGHTSVYWYQQALGLGLQFLLWYDEGEERNRGNFPPRFSGRQFPNYSSELNVNALELEDSALYLCASSPDSWTEAFFGQGTRLTVV.